This T cell receptor (beta chain) was sequenced in a study of T cell changes during pregnancy in multiple sclerosis. The CDR3 sequence is 12 residues long. Trimming removed 10 bases at V and 1 base at J, with 10 bases between. Germline lookup yields CDR1 SGHNT and CDR2 YYREEE (reference sequence). Measured with immunoSEQ multiplex PCR; TCRdb has only the in-frame clones, and not every one. The table lists some 48,000 clones, more than 85% of them singletons, with around 6.4% in the top ten. V usage is TRBV5-4 and J usage is TRBJ2-3; possibly TRBD2 for D (6 bases). This TCR came from a female donor with multiple sclerosis, enrolled in a pregnancy study. The specimen comprised CD8+ T cells from peripheral blood mononuclear cells, sampled in the first trimester of pregnancy. The CDR3 loop reads CAGGTRTDTQYF. DNA for the CDR3: TGTGCCGGGGGGACCCGCACAGATACGCAGTATTTT.